This entry lists 20 T cell receptor beta chains sequenced from one sample in a study of OX40 agonist ivuxolimab in advanced cancers. Generated by immunoSEQ multiplex PCR, the TCRdb table keeps only in-frame clones and is missing some. This sample has 45,000 to 55,000 clones, with 83% found just once. The source material was CD4+ or CD8+ T cells sorted from blood, sampled in a trial of the OX40 agonist ivuxolimab. The origin of the receptors is an adult with an advanced solid tumor such as melanoma, head and neck, liver or kidney cancer.

The V call is TRBV12-5, the J call TRBJ2-6, with a possible D match to TRBD1 (5 bases). The ends were cut back, 2 bases at V and 0 bases at J, with 11 bases in the middle. Per germline, CDR1 LGHNT and CDR2 FRNRAP. CDR3 size: 17 residues. The CDR3 sequence: CASGLRTQSSGANVLTF. The CDR3 nucleotides read TGTGCTAGTGGTTTGAGGACACAATCCTCTGGGGCCAACGTCCTGACTTTC.

V gene TRBV6-5 combines with J gene TRBJ1-1; D remains unclear. Germline V lookup: CDR1 MNHEY, CDR2 SVGAGI. This CDR3 has 14 amino acids. Trimming cost V 6 bases and J 1 base, with 12 bases left between them. The DNA of the CDR3 is TGTGCCAGCAGGGTCTTGAGCTCGAACACTGAAGCTTTCTTT. Translated, it gives CASRVLSSNTEAFF.

J is TRBJ2-2 and V is TRBV28, with 8 bases aligning to TRBD1. The CDR3 length is 16 residues. Germline V gene sequence: CDR1 MDHEN, CDR2 SYDVKM. The V gene end was trimmed by 5 bases and the J gene end by 1 base; junction bases not matched to a gene: 6. This CDR3 reads CASSPSGGLNTGELFF. CDR3 nucleotides: TGTGCCAGCAGTCCGTCAGGGGGCTTGAACACCGGGGAGCTGTTTTTT.

The gene calls are TRBV7-3 and TRBJ2-7, with D possibly being TRBD2 (6 bases). The CDR3 length is 14 residues. Germline CDR1 is SGHTA and CDR2 is FQGTGA. Trimming shortened V by 4 bases and J by 3 bases, and 13 bases separated the two germline ends. The CDR3 coding sequence is TGTGCCAGCAGCTCCGACTCCGGGAGCTACGAGCAGTACTTC. The encoded protein is CASSSDSGSYEQYF.

V and J are TRBV7-9 and TRBJ1-1; D gene unclear. CDR1 is SEHNR, CDR2 FQNEAQ, per germline (reference sequence). This CDR3 comprises 14 residues. With 2 bases removed from V and 0 bases from J, the gap between germline ends came to 7 bases. CDR3 protein: CASSLPVMNTEAFF. In nucleotides, the CDR3 is TGTGCCAGCAGCTTACCCGTCATGAACACTGAAGCTTTCTTT.

The chain is built from TRBV10-1 and TRBJ2-1; D unresolved. The CDR3 spans 14 residues. Germline lookup yields CDR1 WNHNN and CDR2 SYGVQD (reference sequence). Between the trimmed V and J ends, which lost 0 bases and 6 bases, there was a span of 9 bases. The CDR3 sequence: CASSESFGSNEQFF. The CDR3 nucleotides are TGCGCCAGCAGTGAGTCATTCGGATCCAATGAGCAGTTCTTC.

The chain combines TRBV10-2 with TRBJ1-2, with 11 bases aligning to TRBD1. After removal of 0 bases from V and 7 bases from J, the junction contained 1 base not matched to a gene. This CDR3 spans 14 amino acids. In germline, CDR1 is WSHSY, CDR2 SAAADI. As DNA, the CDR3 is TGCGCCAGCAGTGAGTCGGGGACAGGGGGTGGCTACACCTTC. Residues: CASSESGTGGGYTF.

V usage is TRBV11-2 and J usage is TRBJ1-2; D gene ambiguous. There are 12 residues in the CDR3. From germline, CDR1 is SGHAT and CDR2 FQNNGV. V lost 1 base, J lost 5 bases, and 5 bases lay in between. CDR3 sequence reads: CASSLGLYGYTF. The CDR3 nucleotides read TGTGCCAGCAGCTTAGGATTATATGGCTACACCTTC.

The V and J genes are TRBV18 and TRBJ1-2; possible D gene TRBD1, 5 bases. The CDR3 extends over 14 amino acids. Germline assignment: CDR1 KGHSH and CDR2 LQKENI. V lost 3 bases, J lost 5 bases, and 13 bases lay in between. The CDR3 here is CASSPEGRGYGYTF. CDR3 nucleotide sequence: TGTGCCAGCTCACCTGAGGGGCGCGGATATGGCTACACCTTC.

This chain uses TRBV7-2 with TRBJ1-6; D remains ambiguous. CDR3 size: 12 residues. Trimming shortened V by 3 bases and J by 7 bases, and 4 bases separated the two germline ends. The germline CDR1 and CDR2 sequences are SGHTA and FQGNSA. The DNA for the CDR3 is TGTGCCAGCAGCTTGCCAAATTCACCCCTCCACTTT. It codes for CASSLPNSPLHF.

This CDR3 reads CASSSRGEQYF. The CDR3 DNA is TGTGCCAGCAGCTCCAGAGGAGAGCAGTACTTC. The V gene is TRBV7-2, the J gene TRBJ2-7, with D unresolved. In germline, CDR1 is SGHTA, CDR2 FQGNSA. CDR3 size: 11 residues. V was shortened by 4 bases and J by 7 bases, with 8 bases between the two germline ends.

The chain carries TRBV4-3 and TRBJ1-1; D is ambiguous. CDR1 is LGHNA and CDR2 is YSLEER in the germline V gene. V was clipped by 0 bases and J by 1 base, with 6 bases between them. The CDR3 is 14 residues long. The CDR3 loop is CASSQDRRNTEAFF. The CDR3 DNA reads as TGCGCCAGCAGCCAAGATCGCCGGAACACTGAAGCTTTCTTT.

The chain links TRBV6-5 to TRBJ1-1; D not certain. This CDR3 contains 14 residues. The V and J ends lost 0 bases and 2 bases respectively, with 7 bases between them. CDR1 and CDR2 from the germline V gene are MNHEY and SVGAGI. The CDR3 region has the DNA TGTGCCAGCAGTTACTCTGGGTATAACACTGAAGCTTTCTTT. This gives the protein CASSYSGYNTEAFF.

The chain uses TRBV9 and TRBJ1-5, with no clear D. Germline CDR1 SGDLS, CDR2 YYNGEE. V was pared by 2 bases and J by 0 bases, with 9 bases between. The CDR3 spans 15 residues. The CDR3 coding sequence is TGTGCCAGCAGCGTGGGAGGGTATAGCAATCAGCCCCAGCATTTT. Protein sequence: CASSVGGYSNQPQHF.

The chain couples TRBV7-3 to TRBJ2-2; the D is unclear. Trimming took 2 bases from V and 4 from J, leaving 11 bases between them. Germline V gene data show CDR1 as SGHTA and CDR2 as FQGTGA. CDR3 length: 15 residues. The CDR3 region is CASSLSRVLTGELFF. DNA for the CDR3: TGTGCCAGCAGCTTATCCCGGGTCCTCACCGGGGAGCTGTTTTTT.

The gene calls are TRBV6-1 and TRBJ2-7; maybe TRBD2 (6 bases). Deletions cut 8 bases from V and 0 bases from J, with 14 bases between. This CDR3 contains 14 residues. Germline V gene lookup returns CDR1 MNHNS and CDR2 SASEGT. The CDR3 here is CASPGGALSYEQYF. CDR3 DNA sequence: TGTGCCAGCCCCGGAGGGGCACTCTCCTACGAGCAGTACTTC.

J is TRBJ1-2 and V is TRBV29-1; 8 bases are shared with TRBD1. CDR1 is SQVTM and CDR2 is ANQGSEA in the germline V gene. V lost 3 bases and J lost 7; bases outside the gene matches: 7. This CDR3 has 13 residues. CDR3 region: CSVEARGLLGYTF. The CDR3 DNA follows: TGCAGCGTTGAGGCCAGGGGGCTTCTTGGCTACACCTTC.

The CDR3 reads CASSAPRGTNEKLFF. The DNA of the CDR3 is TGTGCCAGCAGTGCGCCCCGTGGGACTAATGAAAAACTGTTTTTT. The chain uses TRBV25-1 and TRBJ1-4; D unresolved. Trimming shortened V by 4 bases and J by 2 bases, and 11 bases separated the two germline ends. The CDR3 contains 15 residues. Germline assignment: CDR1 MGHDK and CDR2 SYGVNS.

The rearrangement joins TRBV19 to TRBJ1-5, with TRBD1 matching 7 bases. Germline CDR1 LNHDA, CDR2 SQIVND (reference sequence). J was trimmed by 3 bases and V by 4 bases; bases with no gene match: 15. This CDR3 has 18 residues. CDR3 sequence reads: CASSNPRDSRSINQPQHF. CDR3 in DNA: TGTGCCAGTAGTAACCCCCGGGACAGCCGAAGCATCAATCAGCCCCAGCATTTT.

J is TRBJ2-3 and V is TRBV18; 9 nucleotides agree with TRBD1. V lost 0 bases to trimming and J lost 0 bases; unmatched junction nucleotides: 4. The CDR3 totals 17 residues. The germline V gene has CDR1 KGHSH and CDR2 LQKENI. DNA for the CDR3: TGTGCCAGCTCACCACCGGGACAGGGCCTTAGCACAGATACGCAGTATTTT. It yields the protein CASSPPGQGLSTDTQYF.